Below, 19 T cell receptor beta chains from the same sample are listed, as sequenced in a study of blood T cell repertoires in COVID-19. This table comes from immunoSEQ multiplex PCR, and its TCRdb copy is limited to in-frame clones, with some not included. The profile covers approximately 97,000 clones, with about 90% appearing a single time and about 2% taken by the ten largest. The sequencing sample was made of peripheral blood. These receptors originate from a man aged 45-65 years with COVID-19, enrolled during active disease.

This rearrangement joins TRBV3-1 (or the pseudogene TRBV3-2) to TRBJ2-6; TRBD1 matches at 7 bases. The length of the CDR3 is 13 residues. V dropped 8 bases and J dropped 2; count of bases not matched to a gene: 0. CDR1 is LGHDT and CDR2 is YNNKEL in the germline V gene (reference sequence). CDR3 nucleotides: TGTGCCAGCGACAGGGCTGGGGCCAACGTCCTGACTTTC. Encoded protein: CASDRAGANVLTF.

The rearrangement uses TRBV6-1 and TRBJ2-1; D perhaps matches TRBD1 (5 bases). Germline values: CDR1 MNHNS, CDR2 SASEGT. The V end lost 0 bases, the J end lost 7 bases, and 13 bases lay between the germline ends. The CDR3 length is 15 residues. The CDR3 region has the DNA TGTGCCAGCAGTGAAGCTGGTTCAGGGCGTAATGAGCAGTTCTTC. As protein: CASSEAGSGRNEQFF.

This clone showed up just a few times. J is TRBJ2-1 and V is TRBV7-2, with a tentative D call TRBD2 (6 bases). Trimming took off 1 base at V and 7 bases at J, with 14 bases between the two ends. The length of the CDR3 is 15 residues. Per the germline V gene, CDR1 is SGHTA and CDR2 is FQGNSA. The CDR3 DNA reads as TGTGCCAGCAGCTTAGTGGGACTCCTGACGAATGAGCAGTTCTTC. Translating gives CASSLVGLLTNEQFF.

The gene calls are TRBV28 and TRBJ2-3, with D possibly TRBD2 on 5 matching bases. V lost 5 bases to trimming and J lost 5 bases, with 17 bases between them. CDR1 MDHEN and CDR2 SYDVKM come from the germline V gene. The CDR3 covers 15 residues. CDR3 amino acids: CASSIAGPGGDTQYF. CDR3 DNA sequence: TGTGCCAGCAGTATAGCCGGGCCAGGAGGAGATACGCAGTATTTT.

The chain has TRBV7-8 and TRBJ2-5, with TRBD1 identical over 9 bases. The length of the CDR3 is 14 residues. Germline loops: CDR1 SGHVS, CDR2 FQNEAQ. Unmatched junction bases numbered 5, after V lost 4 bases and J lost 5 bases. The CDR3, as DNA: TGTGCCAGCAGCTGGACAGGGGTTAGGGAGACCCAGTACTTC. The encoded protein is CASSWTGVRETQYF.

The V gene is TRBV27, the J gene TRBJ1-6, with no clear D. Germline V gene sequence: CDR1 MNHEY, CDR2 SMNVEV (reference sequence). The CDR3 extends over 15 amino acids. V lost 6 bases, J lost 2 bases, and 11 bases lay in between. The CDR3, as DNA: TGTGCCAGCAGAGAACAGAGAACCTATAATTCACCCCTCCACTTT. Residues: CASREQRTYNSPLHF.

This chain uses TRBV14 with TRBJ2-7; 10 positions agree with TRBD1. Germline loops: CDR1 SGHDN, CDR2 FVKESK. V lost 4 bases, J lost 6 bases, and 6 bases stayed unmatched. This CDR3 region has 14 residues. The chain's CDR3 is CASSRTTGGGEQYF. The CDR3 DNA follows: TGTGCCAGCAGCCGGACGACAGGGGGCGGCGAGCAGTACTTC.

V and J are TRBV11-2 and TRBJ1-2; maybe TRBD1 (6 bases). The V end lost 1 base, the J end lost 2 bases, and 8 bases lay between the germline ends. There are 14 residues in the CDR3. Germline V lookup: CDR1 SGHAT, CDR2 FQNNGV. CDR3 bases: TGTGCCAGCAGCTTAGGACAGGACAACTATGGCTACACCTTC. As protein: CASSLGQDNYGYTF.

This clone has a handful of counts. This chain uses TRBV29-1 with TRBJ1-1; 9 nucleotides line up with TRBD1. V lost 7 bases to trimming and J lost 4 bases; unmatched junction nucleotides: 13. The germline CDR1 and CDR2 sequences are SQVTM and ANQGSEA. This CDR3 has 15 amino acids. The CDR3: CSGRGDRAGGTEAFF. CDR3 bases: TGCAGCGGAAGGGGGGACAGGGCGGGAGGCACTGAAGCTTTCTTT.

The chain links TRBV7-8 to TRBJ1-1; D ambiguous. The ends were cut back, 3 bases at V and 2 bases at J, with 10 bases in the middle. Germline CDR1 reads SGHVS; CDR2 reads FQNEAQ. The length of the CDR3 is 14 residues. DNA of the CDR3: TGTGCCAGCAGCTTTGGAGGAGTCAACACTGAAGCTTTCTTT. It is translated as CASSFGGVNTEAFF.

This chain uses TRBV11-3 with TRBJ2-7, with D possibly TRBD1 on 5 matching bases. The germline gives CDR1 SGHNT, CDR2 YENEEA. Trimming pared 5 bases from V and 2 bases from J, leaving 16 bases between. CDR3 size: 15 residues. CDR3: CASSTPPAGTYEQYF. CDR3 sequence (DNA): TGTGCCAGCAGCACACCCCCGGCAGGGACCTACGAGCAGTACTTC. The entire variable domain, with the rest obtained from reference TRBV11-3 and TRBJ2-7, is as follows: EAGVVQSPRYKIIEKKQPVAFWCNPISGHNTLYWYLQNLGQGPELLIRYENEEAVDDSQLPKDRFSAERLKGVDSTLKIQPAELGDSAVYLCASSTPPAGTYEQYFGPGTRLTVT.

The CDR3 sequence: CASTINPGTEAFF. The CDR3 DNA sequence: TGTGCCAGCACTATAAACCCAGGCACTGAAGCTTTCTTT. V is TRBV27 and J is TRBJ1-1; D call uncertain. There are 13 residues in the CDR3. Germline-derived CDR1 and CDR2 are MNHEY and SMNVEV (reference sequence). Trimming pared 7 bases from V and 4 bases from J, leaving 13 bases between.

This clone was observed a handful of times. The chain uses TRBV4-1 and TRBJ1-6, with 9 bases matching TRBD1. Germline loops: CDR1 MGHRA, CDR2 YSYEKL. V was clipped by 1 base and J by 10 bases; unmatched bases: 14. The CDR3 is made up of 18 amino acids. The CDR3 bases are TGCGCCAGCAGCCAAGGAACAGGGGGCAATCGAGACGCATCACCCCTCCACTTT. This translates into CASSQGTGGNRDASPLHF.

Of note for this clone: Compared with germline, one end of the junction differs, possibly owing to a read error. The chain recombines TRBV19 with TRBJ1-5, with D uncertain. Germline assignment: CDR1 LNHDA and CDR2 SQIVND (reference sequence). The CDR3 loop spans 15 amino acids. The CDR3 protein is CASRISPNSNQPQHF. CDR3 DNA: TGTGCCAGTCGTATAAGCCCCAATAGCAATCAGCCCCAGCATTTT. The full variable domain, its missing parts supplied by reference TRBV19 and TRBJ1-5, is DGGITQSPKYLFRKEGQNVTLSCEQNLNHDAMYWYRQDPGQGLRLIYYSQIVNDFQKGDIAEGYSVSREKKESFPLTVTSAQKNPTAFYLCASRISPNSNQPQHFGDGTRLSIL.

The gene calls are TRBV6-5 and TRBJ1-1; maybe TRBD1 (6 bases). Germline CDR1 is MNHEY and CDR2 is SVGAGI. This CDR3 comprises 14 residues. Trimming left V 5 bases short and J 1 base short, with 11 bases between. For the CDR3, the DNA is TGTGCCAGCAGTCCCAGGGGCTGGAACACTGAAGCTTTCTTT. It encodes CASSPRGWNTEAFF.

The V gene is TRBV5-6, the J gene TRBJ1-1; D might be TRBD1 (5 bases). Germline V CDR1 and CDR2: SGHDT, YYEEEE. Trimming removed 4 bases at V and 0 bases at J, with 13 bases between. The CDR3 totals 15 residues. The CDR3 here is CASSLLDSLNTEAFF. As DNA, the CDR3 is TGTGCCAGCAGCCTCCTCGACAGCCTGAACACTGAAGCTTTCTTT. Together with reference TRBV5-6 and TRBJ1-1, the CDR3 gives the full variable domain: DAGVTQSPTHLIKTRGQQVTLRCSPKSGHDTVSWYQQALGQGPQFIFQYYEEEERQRGNFPDRFSGHQFPNYSSELNVNALLLGDSALYLCASSLLDSLNTEAFFGQGTRLTVV.

J is TRBJ1-6 and V is TRBV25-1; D not resolved. Germline lookup yields CDR1 MGHDK and CDR2 SYGVNS. Trimming cost V 4 bases and J 4 bases, with 5 bases left between them. This CDR3 comprises 13 residues. The CDR3 spells CASSAPYNSPLHF. CDR3 in DNA: TGTGCCAGCAGTGCTCCTTATAATTCACCCCTCCACTTT.

The CDR3 region has the DNA TGTGCCAGCAGCCAAGTTCGAGATGAAAAACTGTTTTTT. Its translation: CASSQVRDEKLFF. The chain joins TRBV3-1 (or the pseudogene TRBV3-2) to TRBJ1-4; D gene uncertain. Germline CDR1 is LGHDT and CDR2 is YNNKEL (reference sequence). The CDR3 sequence is 13 residues long. V lost 1 base, J lost 6 bases, and 6 bases lay in between.

The gene calls are TRBV18 and TRBJ1-1, with D possibly matching TRBD1 (5 bases). Trimming took 3 bases from V and 1 from J, leaving 9 bases between them. CDR1 is KGHSH and CDR2 is LQKENI in the germline V gene. This CDR3 is built from 14 residues. CDR3 sequence (DNA): TGTGCCAGCTCACCGGCCAGGGCGAACACTGAAGCTTTCTTT. Translation: CASSPARANTEAFF.